This T cell receptor beta chain was captured in a study of T-cell reconstitution after alpha-beta-depleted transplantation in children. CDR1 and CDR2 (germline): DFQATT, SNEGSKA (reference sequence). The junction had 7 bases not matched to a gene; V was cut back by 3 bases and J by 0 bases. The CDR3 loop spans 15 amino acids. This clonotype was seen at least ten times. A library of TCRbeta sequences, prepared with unique molecular identifiers, was generated. Via MiXCR, TCRdb re-called the PCR reads, giving one row per CDR3 protein. The top ten clones hold approximately 1.1% of a sample with about 640,000 distinct CDR3 sequences, approximately 16% of them seen once.

The source was PBMCs from the stem cell graft donor, collected from the stem cell graft. The genes are TRBV20-1 and TRBJ2-7; 8 nucleotides align to TRBD1. This clonotype originated in a human donor who donated a stem cell graft to a child with acute myeloid leukemia. CDR3 coding DNA: TGCAGTGCTAGGGCTGGGACAGGAGCCTCCTACGAGCAGTACTTC. Translated: CSARAGTGASYEQYF.